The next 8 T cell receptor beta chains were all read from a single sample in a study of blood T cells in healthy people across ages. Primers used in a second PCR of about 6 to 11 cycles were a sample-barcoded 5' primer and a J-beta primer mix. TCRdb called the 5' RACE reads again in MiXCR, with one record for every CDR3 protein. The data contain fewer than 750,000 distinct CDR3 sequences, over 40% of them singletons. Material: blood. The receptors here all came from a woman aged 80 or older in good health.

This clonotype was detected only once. The chain's CDR3 is CSARDQTRGGYTF. The CDR3 bases are TGCAGTGCTAGAGATCAGACCCGAGGGGGCTACACCTTC. The V call is TRBV20-1, the J call TRBJ1-2; D not certain. Trimming removed 0 bases at V and 8 bases at J, with 13 bases between. The germline CDR1 and CDR2 sequences are DFQATT and SNEGSKA (reference sequence). This CDR3 region has 13 residues.

This CDR3 is CASSYGTSGGGEQYF. The DNA for the CDR3 is TGTGCCAGCAGTTACGGGACTAGCGGGGGAGGTGAGCAGTACTTC. The J gene is TRBJ2-7, the V gene TRBV6-6; 14 positions agree with TRBD2. V lost 2 bases to trimming and J lost 7 bases; unmatched junction nucleotides: 4. This CDR3 spans 15 amino acids. Per germline, CDR1 MNHNY and CDR2 SVGAGI (reference sequence).

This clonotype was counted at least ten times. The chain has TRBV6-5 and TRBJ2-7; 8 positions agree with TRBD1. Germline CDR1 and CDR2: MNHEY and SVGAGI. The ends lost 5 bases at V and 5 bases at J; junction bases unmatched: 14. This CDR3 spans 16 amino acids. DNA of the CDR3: TGTGCCAGCAGTCCCCTCCCCAGACAGGGGTTCAACGAGCAGTACTTC. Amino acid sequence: CASSPLPRQGFNEQYF.

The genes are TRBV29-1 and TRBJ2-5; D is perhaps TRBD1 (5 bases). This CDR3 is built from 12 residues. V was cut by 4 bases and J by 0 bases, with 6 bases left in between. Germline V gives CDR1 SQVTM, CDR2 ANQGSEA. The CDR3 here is CSVGQNQETQYF. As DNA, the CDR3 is TGCAGCGTTGGACAGAACCAAGAGACCCAGTACTTC.

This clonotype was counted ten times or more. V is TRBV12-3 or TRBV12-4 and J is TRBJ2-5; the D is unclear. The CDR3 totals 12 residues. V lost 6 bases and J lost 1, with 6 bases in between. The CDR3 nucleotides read TGTGCCAGCAGCCCGGGCCAAGAGACCCAGTACTTC. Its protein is CASSPGQETQYF.

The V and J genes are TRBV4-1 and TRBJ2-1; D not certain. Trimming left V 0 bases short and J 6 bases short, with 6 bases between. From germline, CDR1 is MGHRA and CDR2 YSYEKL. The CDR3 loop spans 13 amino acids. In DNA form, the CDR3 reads TGCGCCAGCAGCCAAGATTACAGCAATGAGCAGTTCTTC. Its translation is CASSQDYSNEQFF.

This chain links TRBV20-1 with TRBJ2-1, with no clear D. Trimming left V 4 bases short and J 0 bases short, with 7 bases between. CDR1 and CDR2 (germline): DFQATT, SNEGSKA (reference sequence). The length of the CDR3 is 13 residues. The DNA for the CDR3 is TGCAGTGCTACAAGGAGCTCCTACAATGAGCAGTTCTTC. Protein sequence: CSATRSSYNEQFF.

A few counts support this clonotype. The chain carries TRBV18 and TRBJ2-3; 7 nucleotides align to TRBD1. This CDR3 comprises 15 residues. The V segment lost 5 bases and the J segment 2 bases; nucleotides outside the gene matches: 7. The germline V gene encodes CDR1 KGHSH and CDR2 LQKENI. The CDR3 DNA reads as TGTGCCAGCTCAACAAGACAGGGCTCCACAGATACGCAGTATTTT. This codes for CASSTRQGSTDTQYF.